This T cell receptor (beta chain) is from a study of sequential checkpoint blockade in melanoma. Study as a whole: Arm A got nivolumab then ipilimumab; arm B the reverse, 1:1.

Treatment defined: randomized to nivolumab then ipilimumab (arm A) or the reverse (arm B). Measured with immunoSEQ multiplex PCR; TCRdb has only the in-frame clones, and not every one. The sample records 12,000 to 15,000 clones, about 55% being singletons. The sample here was CD8+ T cells sorted from blood (inferred from file names), taken from a patient given nivolumab and ipilimumab in sequence. This sequence was found in a human donor with melanoma.

The CDR3 DNA is TGTGCCAGCAGTTTAGACTACGGGACTAGCATTATTGATACGCAGTATTTT. Protein: CASSLDYGTSIIDTQYF. The J gene is TRBJ2-3, the V gene TRBV28; the match to TRBD2 covers 9 bases. The CDR3 length is 17 residues. Germline V lookup: CDR1 MDHEN, CDR2 SYDVKM. Trimming took 2 bases from V and 6 from J; bases not matched to a gene: 12.